The 20 T cell receptor beta chains below all came from one sample that was sequenced in a study of cytomegalovirus exposure and HLA in healthy donors (dated by TCRdb to 2015 to 2018). Libraries came from the immunoSEQ multiplex PCR assay. The multiplex PCR relied on a mix of 60 forward primers for TCR Vbeta segments and 13 reverse primers for TCR Jbeta segments. TCRdb carries this immuneACCESS record with in-frame sequences only. Its versions omit some clonotypes, under half of them owing to an unresolved V gene in the studies checked, with the rest unexplained. Present in this sample are 80,000 to 100,000 clones, roughly 74% of which were seen just once. The ten largest clonotypes hold 15% to 20% of the sample. Sequencing was carried out using PBMCs. These TCRs come from a woman between 18 and 29 years old in good health and CMV-seropositive.

This sequence joins TRBV7-8 and TRBJ2-2, with 10 positions matching TRBD2. After removal of 4 bases from V and 1 base from J, the junction contained 0 bases not matched to a gene. The CDR3 is 15 residues long. CDR1 is SGHVS and CDR2 is FQNEAQ in the germline V gene. CDR3 residues: CASSSSGGNTGELFF. The CDR3 nucleotides are TGTGCCAGCAGCTCTAGCGGGGGGAACACCGGGGAGCTGTTTTTT.

CDR3 sequence reads: CASSFQSGPGGYTF. The CDR3 DNA is TGTGCCAGCAGCTTCCAATCTGGGCCAGGTGGCTACACCTTC. The chain is built from TRBV5-6 and TRBJ1-2; no clear D. The CDR3 length is 14 residues. V was shortened by 2 bases and J by 7 bases, with 15 bases between the two germline ends. Per germline, CDR1 SGHDT and CDR2 YYEEEE.

A few counts support this clone. J is TRBJ2-3 and V is TRBV9, with D uncertain. The ends were cut back, 0 bases at V and 4 bases at J, with 9 bases in the middle. The germline V gene encodes CDR1 SGDLS and CDR2 YYNGEE. CDR3 size: 14 residues. DNA for the CDR3: TGTGCCAGCAGCGTAGCCACTGTCCCAGATACGCAGTATTTT. This sequence encodes CASSVATVPDTQYF. Full variable domain (remainder filled in from reference TRBV9 and TRBJ2-3): DSGVTQTPKHLITATGQRVTLRCSPRSGDLSVYWYQQSLDQGLQFLIQYYNGEERAKGNILERFSAQQFPDLHSELNLSSLELGDSALYFCASSVATVPDTQYFGPGTRLTVL.

This chain links TRBV4-3 with TRBJ2-7, with a weak D call TRBD2 (5 bases). The CDR3 is made up of 14 amino acids. Trimming removed 0 bases at V and 5 bases at J, with 11 bases between. Germline CDR1 reads LGHNA; CDR2 reads YSLEER. The CDR3 spells CASSQDRLANEQYF. The CDR3 nucleotides read TGCGCCAGCAGCCAAGATCGCCTAGCTAACGAGCAGTACTTC.

The chain recombines TRBV4-2 with TRBJ2-5, with 11 bases that match TRBD1. The junction had 6 bases not matched to a gene; V was cut back by 4 bases and J by 5 bases. The CDR3 has 15 amino acids. Per germline, CDR1 LGHNA and CDR2 YNFKEQ. This CDR3 reads CASSRRTGGRETQYF. The CDR3 bases are TGTGCCAGCAGCCGAAGGACAGGGGGCAGGGAGACCCAGTACTTC.

In its sample, this clone was seen once. The CDR3 sequence: CASSIARQGRSYEQYF. CDR3 sequence (DNA): TGTGCCAGTAGTATAGCCCGACAAGGGAGATCCTACGAGCAGTACTTC. The chain carries TRBV19 and TRBJ2-5; D perhaps matches TRBD2 (5 bases). The end of the DNA aligns better with TRBJ2-7, so the J call may be wrong. The CDR3 has 16 amino acids. Germline loops: CDR1 LNHDA, CDR2 SQIVND (reference sequence).

The chain has TRBV9 and TRBJ2-7; tentative D call: TRBD1 (6 bases). Germline V lookup: CDR1 SGDLS, CDR2 YYNGEE. Trimming removed 3 bases at V and 5 bases at J, with 15 bases between. The CDR3 is made up of 14 amino acids. The CDR3 DNA reads TGTGCCAGCAGCGGCCCTTCTGGGGGCGACGAGCAGTACTTC. Residues: CASSGPSGGDEQYF. The entire variable domain, with the rest obtained from reference TRBV9 and TRBJ2-7, is as follows: DSGVTQTPKHLITATGQRVTLRCSPRSGDLSVYWYQQSLDQGLQFLIQYYNGEERAKGNILERFSAQQFPDLHSELNLSSLELGDSALYFCASSGPSGGDEQYFGPGTRLTVT.

The rearrangement joins TRBV28 to TRBJ2-5, with 8 bases lining up with TRBD1. The CDR3 has 12 amino acids. V was pared by 6 bases and J by 3 bases, with 0 bases of the junction left unmatched. Looked up from germline, CDR1 is MDHEN and CDR2 is SYDVKM. The chain's CDR3 is CASRDREETQYF. DNA for the CDR3: TGTGCCAGCAGGGACAGGGAAGAGACCCAGTACTTC.

This chain's CDR3 is CASSLGGSYNEQFF. CDR3 DNA sequence: TGTGCCAGCAGCTTAGGCGGCAGCTACAATGAGCAGTTCTTC. The chain couples TRBV11-2 to TRBJ2-1; D unresolved. The CDR3 runs to 14 residues. Germline CDR1 is SGHAT and CDR2 is FQNNGV. V lost 1 base and J 3 bases, leaving 7 bases between the germline ends.

The chain combines TRBV19 with TRBJ1-2, with TRBD1 matching over 8 bases. V shed 5 bases, J shed 7 bases, and the junction held 12 bases outside the gene matches. Per the germline V gene, CDR1 is LNHDA and CDR2 is SQIVND (reference sequence). The CDR3 has 15 residues. CDR3 sequence (DNA): TGTGCCAGTAGTCCCCAACCCGCAGGGGGCGGTGGCTACACCTTC. This translates into CASSPQPAGGGGYTF. The full variable domain, its missing parts supplied by reference TRBV19 and TRBJ1-2, is DGGITQSPKYLFRKEGQNVTLSCEQNLNHDAMYWYRQDPGQGLRLIYYSQIVNDFQKGDIAEGYSVSREKKESFPLTVTSAQKNPTAFYLCASSPQPAGGGGYTFGSGTRLTVV.

The chain couples TRBV11-2 to TRBJ1-6, with D uncertain. The CDR3 extends over 15 amino acids. V was pared by 3 bases and J by 7 bases, with 13 bases between. Germline CDR1 SGHAT, CDR2 FQNNGV. Here the CDR3 DNA reads TGTGCCAGCAGCTTCAATCCAGTTACAAATTCACCCCTCCACTTT. Translating it yields CASSFNPVTNSPLHF.

The V and J genes are TRBV21-1 and TRBJ2-1; the table calls TRBD2, which could not be checked here. TRBV21-1 is reported as a pseudogene. The CDR3 totals 16 residues. The CDR3 reads CASIPLMAGGDGEQFF. The CDR3 DNA is TGTGCCAGCATCCCCTTGATGGCGGGAGGTGACGGTGAGCAGTTCTTC.

The J gene is TRBJ1-1, the V gene TRBV7-3; D perhaps matches TRBD1 (5 bases). Germline V CDR1 and CDR2: SGHTA, FQGTGA. Trimming took 2 bases from V and 2 from J, leaving 9 bases between them. The CDR3 covers 14 residues. CDR3 amino acids: CASSLGRANTEAFF. The CDR3 coding sequence is TGTGCCAGCAGCTTAGGCAGGGCCAACACTGAAGCTTTCTTT.

This chain links TRBV7-9 with TRBJ2-5, with D possibly being TRBD2 (6 bases). This CDR3 is 14 amino acids long. Trimming took off 3 bases at V and 4 bases at J, with 12 bases between the two ends. Germline V CDR1 and CDR2: SEHNR, FQNEAQ (reference sequence). The CDR3 is CASSFFRDSETQYF. The CDR3 region has the DNA TGTGCCAGCAGCTTTTTCCGGGACTCAGAGACCCAGTACTTC.

This clone occurred a few times. J is TRBJ1-2 and V is TRBV29-1, with D unresolved. Germline V gene lookup returns CDR1 SQVTM and CDR2 ANQGSEA. Trimming cost V 0 bases and J 5 bases, with 10 bases left between them. This CDR3 comprises 13 residues. CDR3 DNA: TGCAGCGTTGAAGATCGTAGTTTGTATGGCTACACCTTC. Protein: CSVEDRSLYGYTF. The full variable domain, with the rest looked up from reference TRBV29-1 and TRBJ1-2, is SAVISQKPSRDICQRGTSLTIQCQVDSQVTMMFWYRQQPGQSLTLIATANQGSEATYESGFVIDKFPISRPNLTFSTLTVSNMSPEDSSIYLCSVEDRSLYGYTFGSGTRLTVV.

This clone has more than one count but fewer than ten. The V and J genes are TRBV9 and TRBJ2-5; TRBD2 might be the D (5 bases). Trimming took off 4 bases at V and 4 bases at J, with 20 bases between the two ends. The CDR3 is 16 residues long. The germline CDR1 and CDR2 sequences are SGDLS and YYNGEE. CDR3 DNA: TGTGCCAGCAGCTACCCCCAAGGGCTAGCTGGAGAGACCCAGTACTTC. It encodes CASSYPQGLAGETQYF.

This clone was recorded a few times. The CDR3 bases are TGCGCCAGCAGCTTGGAAGGGACAGACAATCAGCCCCAGCATTTT. This codes for CASSLEGTDNQPQHF. The gene calls are TRBV5-1 and TRBJ1-5; 7 nucleotides agree with TRBD1. The CDR3 totals 15 residues. V was clipped by 0 bases and J by 3 bases; unmatched bases: 3. The germline CDR1 and CDR2 sequences are SGHRS and YFSETQ. The whole variable domain, remainder taken from reference TRBV5-1 and TRBJ1-5, is KAGVTQTPRYLIKTRGQQVTLSCSPISGHRSVSWYQQTPGQGLQFLFEYFSETQRNKGNFPGRFSGRQFSNSRSEMNVSTLELGDSALYLCASSLEGTDNQPQHFGDGTRLSIL.

The gene calls are TRBV5-4 and TRBJ2-1; D is possibly TRBD2 (6 bases). The germline V gene has CDR1 SGHNT and CDR2 YYREEE (reference sequence). The CDR3 sequence is 16 residues long. V was shortened by 4 bases and J by 2 bases, with 16 bases between the two germline ends. As DNA, the CDR3 is TGTGCCAGCAGCGGGTTGACGGGAGAACCCTACAATGAGCAGTTCTTC. This gives the protein CASSGLTGEPYNEQFF.

The chain couples TRBV15 to TRBJ2-5; 11 nucleotides line up with TRBD1. CDR1 and CDR2 from the germline V gene are LNHNV and YYDKDF (reference sequence). Trimming took 2 bases from V and 4 from J; bases not matched to a gene: 15. The CDR3 is made up of 19 amino acids. CDR3 region: CATSRPQGGDRGRLETQYF. The CDR3 region has the DNA TGTGCCACCAGCAGACCCCAAGGGGGGGACAGGGGGAGGTTAGAGACCCAGTACTTC.

The chain is built from TRBV27 and TRBJ1-1, with 9 bases matching TRBD1. V lost 4 bases and J lost 7; bases outside the gene matches: 7. The CDR3 has 14 amino acids. Germline assignment: CDR1 MNHEY and CDR2 SMNVEV (reference sequence). The CDR3 nucleotides are TGTGCCAGCAGTTACAGGGGGCTGGGGCGTGAAGCTTTCTTT. The encoded protein is CASSYRGLGREAFF.